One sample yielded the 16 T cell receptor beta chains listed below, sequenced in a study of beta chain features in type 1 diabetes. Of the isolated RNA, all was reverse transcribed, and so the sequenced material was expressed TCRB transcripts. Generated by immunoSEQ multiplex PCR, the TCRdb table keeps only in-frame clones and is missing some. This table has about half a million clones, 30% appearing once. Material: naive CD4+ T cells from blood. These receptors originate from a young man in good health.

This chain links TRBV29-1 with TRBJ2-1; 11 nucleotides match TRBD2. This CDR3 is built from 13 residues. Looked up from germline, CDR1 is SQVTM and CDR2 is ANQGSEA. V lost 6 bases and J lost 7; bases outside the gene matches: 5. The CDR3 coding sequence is TGCAGCGTATCGGGACTAGCGGTAAATGAGCAGTTCTTC. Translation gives CSVSGLAVNEQFF.

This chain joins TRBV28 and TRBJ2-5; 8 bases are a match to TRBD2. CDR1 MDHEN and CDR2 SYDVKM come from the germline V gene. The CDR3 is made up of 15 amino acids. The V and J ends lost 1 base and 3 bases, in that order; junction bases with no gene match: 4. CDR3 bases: TGTGCCAGCAGTTTATACGGGAGGGATAAAGAGACCCAGTACTTC. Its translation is CASSLYGRDKETQYF.

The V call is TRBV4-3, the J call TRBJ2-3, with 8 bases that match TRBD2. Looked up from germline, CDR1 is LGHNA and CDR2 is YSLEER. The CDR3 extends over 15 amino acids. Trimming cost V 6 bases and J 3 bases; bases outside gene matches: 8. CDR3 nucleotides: TGCGCCAGCAGTCCCCTGGCGGGAGGAACAGATACGCAGTATTTT. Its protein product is CASSPLAGGTDTQYF.

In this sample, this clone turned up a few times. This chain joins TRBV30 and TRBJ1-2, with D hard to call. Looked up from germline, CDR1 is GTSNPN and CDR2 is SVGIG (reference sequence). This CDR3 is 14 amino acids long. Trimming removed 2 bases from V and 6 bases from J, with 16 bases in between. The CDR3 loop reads CAWSKLPGVNGYTF. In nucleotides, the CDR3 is TGTGCCTGGAGTAAGCTACCCGGAGTGAATGGCTACACCTTC.

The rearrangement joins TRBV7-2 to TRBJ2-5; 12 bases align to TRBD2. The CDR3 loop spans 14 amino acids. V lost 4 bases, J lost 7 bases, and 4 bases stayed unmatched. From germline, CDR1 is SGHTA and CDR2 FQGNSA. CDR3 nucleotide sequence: TGTGCCAGCAGCTCTAGCGGGAGGGCCCGGACCCAGTACTTC. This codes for CASSSSGRARTQYF.

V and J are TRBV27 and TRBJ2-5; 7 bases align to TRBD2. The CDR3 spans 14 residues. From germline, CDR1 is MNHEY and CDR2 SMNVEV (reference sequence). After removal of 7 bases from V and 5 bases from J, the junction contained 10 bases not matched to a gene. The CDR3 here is CASNVWEGWETQYF. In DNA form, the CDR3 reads TGTGCCAGCAACGTATGGGAGGGGTGGGAGACCCAGTACTTC.

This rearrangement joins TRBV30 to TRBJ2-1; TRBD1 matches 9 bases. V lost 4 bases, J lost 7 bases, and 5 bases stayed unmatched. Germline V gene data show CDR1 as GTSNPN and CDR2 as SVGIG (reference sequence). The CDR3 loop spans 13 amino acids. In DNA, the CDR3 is TGTGCCTGGACTAATGACAGGGGGAATGAGCAGTTCTTC. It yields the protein CAWTNDRGNEQFF.

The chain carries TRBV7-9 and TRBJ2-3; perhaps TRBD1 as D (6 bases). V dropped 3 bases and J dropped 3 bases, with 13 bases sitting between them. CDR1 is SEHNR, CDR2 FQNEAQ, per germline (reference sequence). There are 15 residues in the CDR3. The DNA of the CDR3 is TGTGCCAGCAGCTTGACAGGTTTCGCGACAGATACGCAGTATTTT. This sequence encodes CASSLTGFATDTQYF.

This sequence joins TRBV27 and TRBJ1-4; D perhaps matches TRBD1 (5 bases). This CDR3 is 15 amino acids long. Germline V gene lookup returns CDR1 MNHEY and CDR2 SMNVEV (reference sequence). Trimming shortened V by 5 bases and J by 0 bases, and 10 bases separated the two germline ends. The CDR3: CASSARGATNEKLFF. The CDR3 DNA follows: TGTGCCAGCAGTGCCCGGGGGGCAACTAATGAAAAACTGTTTTTT.

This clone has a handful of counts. CDR3 sequence: CAWSVGQRVEQYF. CDR3 nucleotide sequence: TGTGCCTGGAGTGTAGGACAGAGGGTCGAGCAGTACTTC. The chain joins TRBV30 to TRBJ2-7, with TRBD1 as a possible D gene (6 bases). V was clipped by 0 bases and J by 6 bases, with 12 bases between them. The CDR3 contains 13 residues. Germline V CDR1 and CDR2: GTSNPN, SVGIG (reference sequence).

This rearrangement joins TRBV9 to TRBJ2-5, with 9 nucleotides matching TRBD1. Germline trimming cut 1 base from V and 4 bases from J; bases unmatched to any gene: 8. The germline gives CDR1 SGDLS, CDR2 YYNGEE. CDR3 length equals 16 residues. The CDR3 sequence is CASSVKAGQGRETQYF. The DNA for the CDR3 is TGTGCCAGCAGCGTAAAGGCCGGACAGGGGCGAGAGACCCAGTACTTC.

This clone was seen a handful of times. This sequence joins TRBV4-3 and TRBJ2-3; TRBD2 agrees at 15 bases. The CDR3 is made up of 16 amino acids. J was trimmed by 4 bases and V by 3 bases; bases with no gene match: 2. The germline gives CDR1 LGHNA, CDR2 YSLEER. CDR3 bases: TGCGCCAGCAGCCAGGGGACTAGCGGGAGGCCAGATACGCAGTATTTT. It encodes CASSQGTSGRPDTQYF.

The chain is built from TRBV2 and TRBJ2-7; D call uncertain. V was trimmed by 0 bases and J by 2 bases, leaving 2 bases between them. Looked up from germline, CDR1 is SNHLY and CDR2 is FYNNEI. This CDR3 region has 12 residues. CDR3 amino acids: CASSEAAYEQYF. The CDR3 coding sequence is TGTGCCAGCAGTGAAGCAGCCTACGAGCAGTACTTC. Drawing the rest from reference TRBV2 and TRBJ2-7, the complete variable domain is EPEVTQTPSHQVTQMGQEVILRCVPISNHLYFYWYRQILGQKVEFLVSFYNNEISEKSEIFDDQFSVERPDGSNFTLKIRSTKLEDSAMYFCASSEAAYEQYFGPGTRLTVT.

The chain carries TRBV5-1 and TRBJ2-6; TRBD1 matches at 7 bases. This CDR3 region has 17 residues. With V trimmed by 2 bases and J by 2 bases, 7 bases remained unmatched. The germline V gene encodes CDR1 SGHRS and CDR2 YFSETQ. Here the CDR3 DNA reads TGCGCCAGCAGCTTTGACAGGGCACCCACTGGGGCCAACGTCCTGACTTTC. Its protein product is CASSFDRAPTGANVLTF.

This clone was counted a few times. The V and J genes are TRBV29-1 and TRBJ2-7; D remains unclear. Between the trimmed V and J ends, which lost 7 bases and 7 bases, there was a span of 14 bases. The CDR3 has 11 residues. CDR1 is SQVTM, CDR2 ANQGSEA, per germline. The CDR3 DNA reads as TGCAGCGCCTCCCGAACGGGTGAGCAGTACTTC. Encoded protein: CSASRTGEQYF.

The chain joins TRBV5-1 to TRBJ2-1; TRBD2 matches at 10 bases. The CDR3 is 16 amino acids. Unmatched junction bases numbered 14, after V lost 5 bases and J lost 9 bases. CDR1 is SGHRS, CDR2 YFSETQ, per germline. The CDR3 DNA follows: TGCGCCAGCAGGGTAATAGGGACTAGCGCCTCGGGTGAGCAGTTCTTC. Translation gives CASRVIGTSASGEQFF.